The 7 T cell receptor beta chains below all came from one sample that was sequenced in a study of spatial heterogeneity in lung cancer. TCRdb passed the 5' RACE reads through MiXCR, listing each CDR3 protein once. The sample holds around 24,000 distinct CDR3 sequences, around 7% seen once. As to time point: sample taken at primary tumor resection. The sequenced sample was PBMCs, obtained at surgery. The receptors were gathered from a male donor with early-stage non-small cell lung cancer.

This clonotype was counted ten times or more. This chain links TRBV10-3 with TRBJ2-2; D is uncertain. CDR3 length: 13 residues. The V gene lost 7 bases and the J gene lost 6 bases, with 12 bases spanning the gap. Germline lookup yields CDR1 ENHRY and CDR2 SYGVKD. CDR3 in amino acids: CAITLRVSGELFF. The DNA of the CDR3 is TGTGCCATCACCCTTAGGGTCTCCGGGGAGCTGTTTTTT.

Within the sample, this clonotype is medium-sized (0.01 to 0.1%). The rearrangement joins TRBV5-1 to TRBJ2-3, with D perhaps being TRBD1 or TRBD2 (5 bases each). Germline loops: CDR1 SGHRS, CDR2 YFSETQ. The CDR3 is made up of 15 amino acids. Trimming stripped 4 bases from V and 3 bases from J, with 15 bases between. The CDR3 loop reads CASSRRGDGTDTQYF. DNA for the CDR3: TGCGCCAGCAGCCGTCGAGGGGACGGGACAGATACGCAGTATTTT.

This clonotype was seen ten or more times. CDR3 residues: CASSNLVPENSPLHF. The CDR3 DNA reads as TGTGCCAGCAGTAACTTGGTCCCGGAGAATTCACCCCTCCACTTT. The chain recombines TRBV25-1 with TRBJ1-6; no clear D gene. With 5 bases removed from V and 7 bases from J, the gap between germline ends came to 15 bases. CDR1 and CDR2 from the germline V gene are MGHDK and SYGVNS. The CDR3 contains 15 residues.

This clonotype was seen repeatedly, ten times or more. CDR3: CASTPKGPQETQYF. CDR3 bases: TGCGCCAGCACCCCAAAGGGACCGCAAGAGACCCAGTACTTC. The chain joins TRBV5-1 to TRBJ2-5; possibly TRBD1 or TRBD2 for D (5 bases each). Germline CDR1 reads SGHRS; CDR2 reads YFSETQ. CDR3 size: 14 residues. V lost 6 bases to trimming and J lost 2 bases, with 14 bases between them.

This clonotype occurred a few times. The chain combines TRBV6-6 with TRBJ1-6; D may be TRBD1 (5 bases). The CDR3 runs to 13 residues. Germline loops: CDR1 MNHNY, CDR2 SVGAGI (reference sequence). V was trimmed by 6 bases and J by 8 bases, leaving 11 bases between them. CDR3 in amino acids: CASRTGLYSPLHF. For the CDR3, the DNA is TGTGCCAGCAGAACAGGACTTTATTCACCCCTCCACTTT.

Ten or more counts support this clonotype. The rearrangement links TRBV20-1 to TRBJ1-4, with TRBD1 as a possible D gene (5 bases). The CDR3 extends over 13 amino acids. Germline V gene lookup returns CDR1 DFQATT and CDR2 SNEGSKA (reference sequence). V gave up 5 bases and J gave up 4 bases, with 11 bases separating them. In DNA form, the CDR3 reads TGCAGTGCTGACAGAATAGTTAATGAAAAACTGTTTTTT. It yields the protein CSADRIVNEKLFF.

This clonotype came up many times. The genes are TRBV4-2 and TRBJ2-7; D is unclear. This CDR3 is built from 15 residues. Germline-derived CDR1 and CDR2 are LGHNA and YNFKEQ. Trimming cost V 0 bases and J 2 bases, with 11 bases left between them. The CDR3 here is CASSQENRSPYEQYF. In DNA, the CDR3 is TGTGCCAGCAGCCAAGAGAACAGATCCCCCTACGAGCAGTACTTC.